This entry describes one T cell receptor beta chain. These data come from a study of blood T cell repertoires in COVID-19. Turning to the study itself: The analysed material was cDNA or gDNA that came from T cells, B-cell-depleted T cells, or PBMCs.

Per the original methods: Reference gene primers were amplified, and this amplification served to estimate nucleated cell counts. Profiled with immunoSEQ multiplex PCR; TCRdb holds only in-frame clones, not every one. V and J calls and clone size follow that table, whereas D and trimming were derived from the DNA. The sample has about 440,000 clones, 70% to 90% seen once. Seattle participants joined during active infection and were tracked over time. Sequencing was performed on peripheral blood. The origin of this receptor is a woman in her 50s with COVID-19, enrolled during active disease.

CDR3 in amino acids: CSASGLAGVREQYF. In DNA form, the CDR3 reads TGCAGTGCTAGTGGTCTAGCGGGGGTTCGAGAGCAGTACTTC. The chain employs TRBV20-1 and TRBJ2-7, with 10 nucleotides matching TRBD2. The V and J ends lost 3 bases and 7 bases, in that order; junction bases with no gene match: 9. CDR3 size: 14 residues. Germline-derived CDR1 and CDR2 are DFQATT and SNEGSKA (reference sequence).